The 20 T cell receptor beta chains given below trace back to one sample, sequenced in a study of CD8 T cells in Susac syndrome. Reverse transcription of roughly 0.5 to 1 ug RNA was carried out with random hexamers. MiXCR, applied by TCRdb to the immunoSEQ multiplex PCR reads, yields one record per CDR3 protein. Of fewer than 90,000 distinct CDR3 sequences in the sample, roughly 92% were seen once. The specimen was CD8+ T cells from PBMCs. The source is a human donor with Susac syndrome.

This chain connects TRBV15 to TRBJ1-1; D gene unclear. Germline assignment: CDR1 LNHNV and CDR2 YYDKDF (reference sequence). This CDR3 is 16 amino acids long. Trimming took 1 base from V and 1 from J, leaving 13 bases between them. The CDR3 DNA follows: TGTGCCACCAGCAGAGGGGTCAGAACTAAGAACACTGAAGCTTTCTTT. This encodes CATSRGVRTKNTEAFF.

The gene calls are TRBV24-1 and TRBJ2-5, with D unclear. The CDR3 length is 13 residues. The germline V and J ends were trimmed by 3 bases and 5 bases, with 9 bases remaining between them. Looked up from germline, CDR1 is KGHDR and CDR2 is SFDVKD. CDR3 bases: TGTGCCACCAGTGATCCGGGTCGGGAGACCCAGTACTTC. Encoded protein: CATSDPGRETQYF.

V usage is TRBV12-3 or TRBV12-4 and J usage is TRBJ1-1; 9 nucleotides line up with TRBD1. This CDR3 spans 15 amino acids. V lost 3 bases to trimming and J lost 5 bases; unmatched junction nucleotides: 7. CDR3 sequence: CASSFQPTGGTEAFF. The CDR3 DNA is TGTGCCAGCAGTTTCCAGCCGACAGGGGGGACTGAAGCTTTCTTT.

The V call is TRBV4-1, the J call TRBJ1-6, with D perhaps matching TRBD1 (6 bases). The CDR3 has 16 amino acids. CDR1 is MGHRA and CDR2 is YSYEKL in the germline V gene. V was clipped by 2 bases and J by 9 bases, with 17 bases between them. The CDR3 here is CASSQLVSGAGSPLHF. CDR3 nucleotides: TGCGCCAGCAGCCAACTAGTCTCAGGGGCAGGTTCACCCCTCCACTTT.

The chain has TRBV30 and TRBJ2-7, with 7 positions matching TRBD2. This CDR3 is 13 amino acids long. Per germline, CDR1 GTSNPN and CDR2 SVGIG (reference sequence). The V and J ends lost 4 bases and 3 bases, in that order; junction bases with no gene match: 6. DNA of the CDR3: TGTGCCTGGACTCGCGGGGGACTCTACGAGCAGTACTTC. Protein: CAWTRGGLYEQYF.

The chain carries TRBV6-2 or TRBV6-3 and TRBJ2-5; D remains ambiguous. V lost 3 bases, J lost 2 bases, and 4 bases lay in between. Germline CDR1 and CDR2: MNHEY and SVGEGT. CDR3 length: 12 residues. The CDR3 reads CASSYLQETQYF. The CDR3 nucleotides are TGTGCCAGCAGTTATCTACAAGAGACCCAGTACTTC.

V is TRBV11-2 and J is TRBJ1-2, with unresolved D. Germline CDR1 is SGHAT and CDR2 is FQNNGV. Trimming removed 5 bases at V and 4 bases at J, with 11 bases between. The CDR3 consists of 13 residues. CDR3 region: CASSPLAPYGYTF. In DNA, the CDR3 is TGTGCCAGCAGCCCTCTCGCGCCCTATGGCTACACCTTC.

The chain joins TRBV7-8 to TRBJ2-7; possible D gene TRBD1, 6 bases. CDR1 and CDR2 (germline): SGHVS, FQNEAQ. The germline V and J ends were trimmed by 5 bases and 3 bases, with 11 bases remaining between them. There are 13 residues in the CDR3. CDR3 residues: CASSQGHDYEQYF. The CDR3 coding sequence is TGTGCCAGCAGCCAGGGACATGACTACGAGCAGTACTTC.

The chain recombines TRBV19 with TRBJ1-5; 8 nucleotides match TRBD1. With 4 bases clipped from V and 2 bases from J, the junction kept 4 bases outside the gene matches. CDR1 and CDR2 from the germline V gene are LNHDA and SQIVND (reference sequence). The CDR3 length is 15 residues. DNA for the CDR3: TGTGCCAGTAGTAGAGAGACAGGGGGCAATCAGCCCCAGCATTTT. It yields the protein CASSRETGGNQPQHF.

V and J are TRBV28 and TRBJ2-3, with 8 bases that match TRBD2. V dropped 4 bases and J dropped 1; count of bases not matched to a gene: 4. The CDR3 covers 15 residues. From germline, CDR1 is MDHEN and CDR2 SYDVKM. CDR3: CASSSPAGGTDTQYF. The CDR3, as DNA: TGTGCCAGCAGTTCTCCAGCGGGAGGCACAGATACGCAGTATTTT.

This chain links TRBV2 with TRBJ2-7; no clear D gene. The CDR3 length is 13 residues. Germline V gene lookup returns CDR1 SNHLY and CDR2 FYNNEI. V lost 6 bases to trimming and J lost 1 base, with 10 bases between them. CDR3 nucleotides: TGTGCCAGCAGCCGAGACCGGTCCTACGAGCAGTACTTC. The encoded protein is CASSRDRSYEQYF. Filled out from reference TRBV2 and TRBJ2-7, the complete variable domain reads EPEVTQTPSHQVTQMGQEVILRCVPISNHLYFYWYRQILGQKVEFLVSFYNNEISEKSEIFDDQFSVERPDGSNFTLKIRSTKLEDSAMYFCASSRDRSYEQYFGPGTRLTVT.

The sample holds one count of this clonotype. The chain carries TRBV24-1 and TRBJ2-5; the D is unclear. CDR3 length: 13 residues. V lost 9 bases and J lost 4, with 14 bases in between. Germline V gives CDR1 KGHDR, CDR2 SFDVKD. The CDR3 here is CATQSSSTETQYF. The CDR3 coding sequence is TGTGCCACCCAGTCTAGTAGCACAGAGACCCAGTACTTC.

The CDR3 nucleotides are TGTGCCAGCAGCGCCCGCCAAAGCACAGATACGCAGTATTTT. This translates into CASSARQSTDTQYF. The rearrangement joins TRBV9 to TRBJ2-3; no firm D call. The CDR3 loop spans 14 amino acids. The V and J ends lost 3 bases and 0 bases respectively, with 8 bases between them. Germline values: CDR1 SGDLS, CDR2 YYNGEE.

V gene TRBV30 combines with J gene TRBJ2-1; the D gene is possibly TRBD2 (5 bases). The CDR3 spans 12 residues. V lost 5 bases, J lost 6 bases, and 11 bases lay in between. Germline V gene data show CDR1 as GTSNPN and CDR2 as SVGIG (reference sequence). This CDR3 is CAWGGSGNEQFF. The CDR3 nucleotides are TGTGCCTGGGGTGGGAGTGGCAATGAGCAGTTCTTC. Filled out from reference TRBV30 and TRBJ2-1, the complete variable domain reads SQTIHQWPATLVQPVGSPLSLECTVEGTSNPNLYWYRQAAGRGLQLLFYSVGIGQISSEVPQNLSASRPQDRQFILSSKKLLLSDSGFYLCAWGGSGNEQFFGPGTRLTVL.

The chain recombines TRBV6-5 with TRBJ2-3, with 8 bases aligning to TRBD2. Germline values: CDR1 MNHEY, CDR2 SVGAGI. V trimming: 5 bases; J trimming: 8 bases; junction bases outside the gene matches: 9. CDR3 size: 14 residues. The CDR3 DNA reads TGTGCCAGCAGTCCCGGGGGGGGGTTTGGTACGCAGTATTTT. This codes for CASSPGGGFGTQYF.

This clonotype was picked up one time. This chain uses TRBV27 with TRBJ2-7; tentative D call: TRBD1 (6 bases). The V end lost 3 bases, the J end lost 1 base, and 16 bases lay between the germline ends. The CDR3 is 16 amino acids. Germline lookup yields CDR1 MNHEY and CDR2 SMNVEV (reference sequence). The CDR3 bases are TGTGCCAGCAGTTTTCGCCCGGACAGAGGGTCCTACGAGCAGTACTTC. Protein sequence: CASSFRPDRGSYEQYF.

This clonotype has a single count. The chain recombines TRBV7-9 with TRBJ1-1, with a possible D match to TRBD1 (6 bases). V gave up 1 base and J gave up 7 bases, with 10 bases separating them. CDR3 length: 13 amino acids. The germline V gene has CDR1 SEHNR and CDR2 FQNEAQ (reference sequence). CDR3 bases: TGTGCCAGCAGCTTAGGAGGGGGAAGTGAAGCTTTCTTT. This sequence encodes CASSLGGGSEAFF.

This chain connects TRBV27 to TRBJ1-4, with 7 positions matching TRBD1. The germline CDR1 and CDR2 sequences are MNHEY and SMNVEV (reference sequence). The CDR3 loop spans 15 amino acids. V lost 4 bases to trimming and J lost 8 bases; unmatched junction nucleotides: 10. CDR3 nucleotides: TGTGCCAGCAGTTCATGGGGCAGGGGGGGCGAAAAACTGTTTTTT. It yields the protein CASSSWGRGGEKLFF.

This chain connects TRBV11-2 to TRBJ2-7; D is possibly TRBD1 (6 bases). Looked up from germline, CDR1 is SGHAT and CDR2 is FQNNGV. V was pared by 1 base and J by 0 bases, with 10 bases between. The CDR3 is made up of 15 amino acids. The CDR3 spells CASSLVGGLSYEQYF. The DNA for the CDR3 is TGTGCCAGCAGCTTAGTTGGGGGCCTCTCCTACGAGCAGTACTTC.

The genes are TRBV13 and TRBJ2-7; 8 bases fit TRBD2. The trim removed 0 bases at V and 0 bases at J, leaving 10 bases unmatched. The CDR3 is 18 amino acids. CDR1 is PRHDT and CDR2 is FYEKMQ in the germline V gene (reference sequence). The chain's CDR3 is CASSLGLSGLGASYEQYF. In DNA, the CDR3 is TGTGCCAGCAGCTTAGGCCTATCGGGACTAGGGGCCTCCTACGAGCAGTACTTC.